This T cell receptor beta chain was captured by sequencing in a study of shared clonotypes between healthy human individuals (dated by TCRdb to the early 2020s). With regard to the full study: The cohort comprised two women and a few men aged 18 to 49 years. For each donor, three plates each were used for CD4 naive and CD4 memory, two plates were used for CD8 naive, and one plate was used for CD8 memory. To estimate repertoire size and how much clonotype sharing occurs between individuals, the study deeply sequenced the blood TCR repertoires of about five healthy adults. Libraries were prepared and TCR repertoires were sequenced by different laboratories using diverse techniques, in order to increase sequencing depth and limit assay-specific biases. Each donor's leukapheresis produced roughly between about 0.8 and 8.9 billion PBMCs. Study-level results and caveats: Compared with non-shared clonotypes, the clonotypes found in all four sorted-subset donors had higher generation probabilities. Incomplete sequencing was indicated by rarefaction of sorted-subset datasets, despite the large sequencing depth. Across several donors, approximately 5% of naive CD4, roughly 3.3% of naive CD8, under 2.5% of memory CD4, and about 0.4% of memory CD8 clonotypes were shared. Because the study included a small number of donors, the genetic and exposure-history diversity represented was limited. Larger estimated clonotype richness was generally found for naive subsets than for memory subsets. Pairwise subsampling led to the expectation that sequencing depth would affect the degree of clonotype sharing among donors. Sampling was limited to blood, and TCR repertoires in tissue likely differ from TCR repertoires in blood.

TCR CDR3 regions were amplified from genomic DNA by multiplex PCR using the deep immunoSEQ assay. Genomic DNA extracted from each cell subset was distributed evenly over all wells of several immunoSEQ 96-well plates, and each plate served as one replicate. Each replicate PCR for sorted subsets received approximately 200 ng genomic DNA, equal to about 30,000 T cell genomes. Purified libraries were measured with a Qubit 3.0 fluorometer, size-checked on a Bioanalyzer 2100, and measured again with the KAPA Library Quantification kit. Each immunoSEQ 96-well plate was sequenced on its own single-read 150-cycle Illumina NextSeq 550 flow cell. Processing in the source paper ran as follows. The immunoSEQ output contained only junctional sequences without quality scores, so filtering could not match that applied to full-length reads. To assign V/J genes and CDR3, sequences were annotated against IMGT germline references using PyIR, a Python wrapper for IgBLAST v1.9. Reads with weak V/J assignments (E-value above 1e-6), missing CDR3, stop codons, out-of-frame junctions, or ambiguous translated residues were removed. A V3J clonotype was defined by an identical inferred V gene, J gene, and CDR3 amino acid sequence. The percentage overlap between two repertoires was calculated by dividing the number of shared unique clonotypes by the size of the smaller repertoire. RTK rarefaction, the Chao1 estimator, and Recon v2.1 estimates of unobserved clonotypes were used to assess repertoire richness. OLGA was used to compute generation probabilities for all TCRbeta clonotypes that the gDNA method yielded from a handful of donors. The table was pulled from immuneACCESS by TCRdb, which kept in-frame rearrangements only. Such tables lose some clones; where checked, under half of the loss comes from unresolved V genes, and the rest has no known cause. V and J calls and clone size are as listed in that table; D and trimming were resolved from the DNA. A total of more than 2 million clones appear in this sample, more than 90% of them only once. About 0.13% of the sample comes from the top ten.

The donors were healthy, HIV-negative adults who had no recently reported acute infections or vaccinations. All donors were Caucasian adults living in Nashville, Tennessee, USA. CD4+ T cells were enriched through magnetic negative selection, after which naive cells were positively selected on CD45RA and the remaining negative fraction served as the memory subset. Blood was collected by leukapheresis, and PBMCs were isolated by Ficoll-Histopaque density gradient centrifugation and then cryopreserved in liquid nitrogen vapor phase. Analytical flow cytometry was used to check the purity and quantity of every magnetically sorted T cell population. Genomic DNA was isolated from every sorted fraction and measured by UV absorbance on a Nanodrop 2000c. Including the terminal cysteine and phenylalanine, the CDR3 comprises 16 residues. Only the CDR3 portion is preserved as DNA: 48 bases, with reading frame beginning at the first base. V trim: 8 bases; J trim: 2 bases; unmatched bases: 9. CDR1 and CDR2 were assigned from the germline V gene as LGHNT and FRNRAP.

Turning to this clone: The antigen it recognizes is unknown. It has no much larger one-base neighbor in the sample; base qualities were not kept.

Here the chain combines TRBV12-5 and TRBJ2-3; TRBD2 agrees with 11 junctional bases. The TCR was taken from a man younger than 35 in good health. Sequencing input: naive CD4+ T cells sorted from blood. The cell subset or site label on this specimen signifies: CD45RA+ positively selected. The sequence in DNA is TGTGCTAGTTCTAGCGGGGGGTTACCCTCCACAGATACGCAGTATTTT. Its protein is CASSSGGLPSTDTQYF.